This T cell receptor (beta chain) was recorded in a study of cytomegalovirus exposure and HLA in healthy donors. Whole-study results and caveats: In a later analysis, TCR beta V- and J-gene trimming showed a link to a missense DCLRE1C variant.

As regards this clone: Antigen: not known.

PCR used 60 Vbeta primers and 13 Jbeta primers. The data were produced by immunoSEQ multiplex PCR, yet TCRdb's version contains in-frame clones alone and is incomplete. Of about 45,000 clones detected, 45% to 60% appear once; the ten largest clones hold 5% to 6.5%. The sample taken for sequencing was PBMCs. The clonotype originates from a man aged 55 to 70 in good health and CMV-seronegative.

DNA for the CDR3: TGTGCCTGGAGTGTACGGCTAGACTATGGCTACACCTTC. Protein: CAWSVRLDYGYTF. The chain is built from TRBV30 and TRBJ1-2; D gene uncertain. This CDR3 region has 13 residues. Looked up from germline, CDR1 is GTSNPN and CDR2 is SVGIG (reference sequence). Trimming stripped 0 bases from V and 3 bases from J, with 8 bases between.